A single sample is the source of the 31 T cell receptor beta chains below, sequenced in a study of cytomegalovirus exposure and HLA in healthy donors. PCR primers comprised 60 Vbeta and 13 Jbeta primers. Assay: immunoSEQ multiplex PCR; the TCRdb copy retains only in-frame clones and omits some. This sample carries 100,000 to 150,000 clones, approximately 9% of them seen once, and the ten largest clones take approximately 7.5%. The sample taken for sequencing was PBMCs. All receptors come from a woman between 40 and 55 years old in good health and CMV-seropositive.

A few counts support this clone. CDR3 in amino acids: CASSSAGFGVLNEQYF. Here the CDR3 DNA reads TGTGCCAGCAGCTCGGCGGGATTCGGGGTGTTGAACGAGCAGTACTTC. The V gene is TRBV11-1, the J gene TRBJ2-7; perhaps TRBD2 as D (6 bases). With 4 bases removed from V and 5 bases from J, the gap between germline ends came to 21 bases. The CDR3 length is 16 residues. Per germline, CDR1 SGHAT and CDR2 FQDESV (reference sequence).

This rearrangement joins TRBV14 to TRBJ2-3; D remains unclear. Trimming removed 5 bases at V and 2 bases at J, with 8 bases between. The CDR3 length is 13 residues. Per the germline V gene, CDR1 is SGHDN and CDR2 is FVKESK. This CDR3 is CASSSLITDTQYF. The CDR3 nucleotides are TGTGCCAGCAGCTCTCTTATCACAGATACGCAGTATTTT.

This clone turned up a few times. The chain is built from TRBV10-1 and TRBJ1-5, with 10 bases fitting TRBD1. The germline CDR1 and CDR2 sequences are WNHNN and SYGVQD (reference sequence). Trimming removed 0 bases from V and 2 bases from J; junction bases left unmatched: 7. The CDR3 is 18 amino acids. Written as DNA, the CDR3 is TGCGCCAGCAGTGAGTCATTGGGACAGGGGACCGGCAATCAGCCCCAGCATTTT. Its translation is CASSESLGQGTGNQPQHF.

This clone was counted between two and nine times. V is TRBV9 and J is TRBJ1-6; D gene unclear. V was pared by 0 bases and J by 8 bases, with 12 bases between. The CDR3 has 15 amino acids. CDR1 and CDR2 from the germline V gene are SGDLS and YYNGEE. The CDR3 reads CASSVDARVYSPLHF. CDR3 DNA sequence: TGTGCCAGCAGCGTAGATGCGCGGGTCTATTCACCCCTCCACTTT.

This clone came up a few times. This chain connects TRBV29-1 to TRBJ2-1; possible D gene TRBD2, 7 bases. V was trimmed by 1 base and J by 3 bases, leaving 13 bases between them. The V gene's germline CDR1 is SQVTM and CDR2 ANQGSEA. This CDR3 contains 15 residues. CDR3 amino acids: CSVEGGGGFYNEQFF. CDR3 sequence (DNA): TGCAGCGTTGAAGGGGGAGGGGGTTTCTACAATGAGCAGTTCTTC.

The rearrangement uses TRBV7-9 and TRBJ2-7; 7 bases match TRBD1. This CDR3 spans 13 amino acids. The V gene's germline CDR1 is SEHNR and CDR2 FQNEAQ (reference sequence). V lost 5 bases and J lost 12; bases outside the gene matches: 13. CDR3 region: CASSPGQITMGYF. The CDR3 DNA follows: TGTGCCAGCAGCCCGGGACAGATTACGATGGGGTACTTC.

The chain employs TRBV11-3 and TRBJ2-5, with 12 bases matching TRBD2. Germline-derived CDR1 and CDR2 are SGHNT and YENEEA. The J segment lost 2 bases and the V segment lost 2 bases, leaving 6 bases of the junction unmatched. The CDR3 has 17 amino acids. CDR3: CASSLWTGTSGQETQYF. The CDR3 coding sequence is TGTGCCAGCAGCTTATGGACCGGGACTAGCGGGCAAGAGACCCAGTACTTC.

The V gene is TRBV2, the J gene TRBJ1-3, with D perhaps TRBD1 (5 bases). Trimming took 2 bases from V and 6 from J, leaving 14 bases between them. Germline V gene lookup returns CDR1 SNHLY and CDR2 FYNNEI. The length of the CDR3 is 15 residues. The CDR3 is CASSESFDSPNTIYF. As DNA, the CDR3 is TGTGCCAGCAGTGAAAGTTTCGACAGCCCAAACACCATATATTTT.

This clone was counted between two and nine times. The J gene is TRBJ1-6, the V gene TRBV5-6, with TRBD1 as a possible D gene (5 bases). CDR1 and CDR2 (germline): SGHDT, YYEEEE. Trimming took 1 base from V and 7 from J, leaving 12 bases between them. CDR3 length: 15 residues. CDR3 in DNA: TGTGCCAGCAGCTTGAATCTTGGGGCAAATTCACCCCTCCACTTT. It encodes CASSLNLGANSPLHF.

This clone has a handful of counts. The genes are TRBV18 and TRBJ2-5; 7 positions agree with TRBD2. Germline V lookup: CDR1 KGHSH, CDR2 LQKENI. Trimming at V came to 3 bases and at J to 1 base, leaving 5 bases not matched to a gene. The length of the CDR3 is 15 residues. The CDR3 coding sequence is TGTGCCAGCTCACCCCCGGGGAGGGCCCAAGAGACCCAGTACTTC. Translating gives CASSPPGRAQETQYF.

This clone was observed a handful of times. The CDR3 loop reads CARRDALGETQYF. DNA of the CDR3: TGTGCCAGACGAGACGCCCTCGGGGAGACCCAGTACTTC. The chain couples TRBV2 to TRBJ2-5, with no clear D. The length of the CDR3 is 13 residues. The ends were cut back, 9 bases at V and 5 bases at J, with 16 bases in the middle. Germline CDR1 is SNHLY and CDR2 is FYNNEI.

This clone was counted only a few times. This chain connects TRBV5-1 to TRBJ1-4, with TRBD1 matching 9 bases. The trim removed 1 base at V and 0 bases at J, leaving 1 base unmatched. The CDR3 runs to 16 residues. Germline-derived CDR1 and CDR2 are SGHRS and YFSETQ. This CDR3 is CASSLTGGSTNEKLFF. DNA of the CDR3: TGCGCCAGCAGCTTGACAGGGGGCTCAACTAATGAAAAACTGTTTTTT.

This sequence joins TRBV6-5 and TRBJ2-5, with TRBD2 identical over 7 bases. CDR1 is MNHEY, CDR2 SVGAGI, per germline. V trimming: 5 bases; J trimming: 5 bases; junction bases outside the gene matches: 11. The CDR3 is 15 amino acids. CDR3 sequence reads: CASSTPLAGVETQYF. CDR3 in DNA: TGTGCCAGCAGTACTCCTTTGGCGGGGGTTGAGACCCAGTACTTC.

This clone was seen a handful of times. The V and J genes are TRBV6-5 and TRBJ1-1; TRBD1 agrees at 7 bases. J was trimmed by 13 bases and V by 5 bases; bases with no gene match: 10. The CDR3 spans 12 residues. From germline, CDR1 is MNHEY and CDR2 SVGAGI. The CDR3 coding sequence is TGTGCCAGCAGTCTCACCGGGACAGCCGGTTTCTTT. As protein: CASSLTGTAGFF.

This clone was detected only a few times. The gene calls are TRBV5-1 and TRBJ2-5; D is perhaps TRBD2 (6 bases). The ends were cut back, 4 bases at V and 2 bases at J, with 15 bases in the middle. Germline V lookup: CDR1 SGHRS, CDR2 YFSETQ. The CDR3 length is 15 residues. Here the CDR3 reads CASSEPGLKQETQYF. In DNA, the CDR3 is TGCGCCAGCAGCGAACCGGGACTGAAACAAGAGACCCAGTACTTC.

This chain connects TRBV18 to TRBJ1-1; D not resolved. Germline V gene sequence: CDR1 KGHSH, CDR2 LQKENI. CDR3 size: 14 residues. V was pared by 1 base and J by 0 bases, with 6 bases between. The CDR3 region is CASSPRAMNTEAFF. CDR3 bases: TGTGCCAGCTCACCACGCGCCATGAACACTGAAGCTTTCTTT.

This CDR3 is CASSLTGVQEKLFF. The CDR3 bases are TGTGCCAGCAGCCTGACAGGGGTTCAAGAAAAACTGTTTTTT. The chain recombines TRBV5-4 with TRBJ1-4; TRBD1 matches 8 bases. Germline V lookup: CDR1 SGHNT, CDR2 YYREEE (reference sequence). The CDR3 runs 14 residues. V dropped 4 bases and J dropped 8; count of bases not matched to a gene: 7.

The J gene is TRBJ2-3, the V gene TRBV7-2; 12 bases match TRBD2. CDR3 length: 18 amino acids. Germline V gene sequence: CDR1 SGHTA, CDR2 FQGNSA. After removal of 7 bases from V and 0 bases from J, the junction contained 11 bases not matched to a gene. Here the CDR3 DNA reads TGTGCCAGCATCGAGGGGGGACTAGCGGGCCTAAGCACAGATACGCAGTATTTT. The encoded protein is CASIEGGLAGLSTDTQYF. Based on the CDR3 plus reference TRBV7-2 and TRBJ2-3, the full variable domain is GAGVSQSPSNKVTEKGKDVELRCDPISGHTALYWYRQSLGQGLEFLIYFQGNSAPDKSGLPSDRFSAERTGGSVSTLTIQRTQQEDSAVYLCASIEGGLAGLSTDTQYFGPGTRLTVL.

This clone was seen a few times. The rearrangement joins TRBV6-5 to TRBJ1-6; TRBD1 agrees at 9 bases. J was trimmed by 5 bases and V by 5 bases; bases with no gene match: 4. Germline CDR1 reads MNHEY; CDR2 reads SVGAGI. The CDR3 consists of 15 residues. CDR3: CASSLRDRDNSPLHF. As DNA, the CDR3 is TGTGCCAGCAGTCTTCGGGACAGGGATAATTCACCCCTCCACTTT.

About this clone itself: At the DNA level, this CDR3 is encoded by other sequences in the same sample as well. The chain carries TRBV5-1 and TRBJ1-1, with D possibly matching TRBD1 (6 bases). The V and J ends lost 4 bases and 1 base respectively, with 8 bases between them. This CDR3 contains 13 residues. Germline V gives CDR1 SGHRS, CDR2 YFSETQ. The CDR3 region is CASSPTGNTEAFF. Here the CDR3 DNA reads TGCGCCAGCAGCCCGACAGGGAACACTGAAGCTTTCTTT.

Only a few counts were recorded for this clone. The genes are TRBV4-1 and TRBJ1-1; 7 nucleotides match TRBD1. V dropped 3 bases and J dropped 4; count of bases not matched to a gene: 5. Germline CDR1 and CDR2: MGHRA and YSYEKL. The CDR3 contains 14 residues. CDR3 amino acids: CASSHIRQGTEAFF. The DNA for the CDR3 is TGCGCCAGCAGCCACATACGACAGGGCACTGAAGCTTTCTTT.

This clone was seen a few times. This chain links TRBV19 with TRBJ2-3; TRBD2 matches 12 bases. Per germline, CDR1 LNHDA and CDR2 SQIVND (reference sequence). The CDR3 loop spans 19 amino acids. V shed 2 bases, J shed 2 bases, and the junction held 11 bases outside the gene matches. CDR3 sequence reads: CASSILAGGPSSTTDTQYF. The CDR3 DNA reads as TGTGCCAGTAGTATACTAGCGGGGGGGCCGAGTTCCACCACAGATACGCAGTATTTT.

This clone was picked up a small number of times. The chain uses TRBV19 and TRBJ2-7; TRBD2 aligns across 8 bases. J gave up 0 bases and V 3 bases, and 13 bases lay outside the gene matches. CDR1 and CDR2 from the germline V gene are LNHDA and SQIVND (reference sequence). This CDR3 has 18 residues. The CDR3 loop is CASSISVLAGISSYEQYF. The CDR3 DNA follows: TGTGCCAGTAGTATCAGTGTTCTAGCGGGTATAAGCTCCTACGAGCAGTACTTC.

The chain joins TRBV14 to TRBJ1-2; no clear D gene. CDR3 size: 13 residues. V lost 1 base and J 3 bases, leaving 6 bases between the germline ends. Germline CDR1 is SGHDN and CDR2 is FVKESK. Written as DNA, the CDR3 is TGTGCCAGCAGCCAAGGTGGCTACTATGGCTACACCTTC. Protein: CASSQGGYYGYTF. Full variable domain (missing parts from reference TRBV14 and TRBJ1-2): EAGVTQFPSHSVIEKGQTVTLRCDPISGHDNLYWYRRVMGKEIKFLLHFVKESKQDESGMPNNRFLAERTGGTYSTLKVQPAELEDSGVYFCASSQGGYYGYTFGSGTRLTVV.

The V call is TRBV7-3, the J call TRBJ2-1, with TRBD1 matching over 9 bases. V trimming: 5 bases; J trimming: 8 bases; junction bases outside the gene matches: 10. Germline CDR1 is SGHTA and CDR2 is FQGTGA. There are 15 residues in the CDR3. DNA of the CDR3: TGTGCCAGCAGCGCTTCCGGGACAGGGATCGATGAGCAGTTCTTC. This translates into CASSASGTGIDEQFF.

This clone showed up just a few times. The chain employs TRBV6-5 and TRBJ2-5; 11 bases align to TRBD2. The DNA end is more similar to TRBJ2-7, so the J call may be wrong. Germline CDR1 reads MNHEY; CDR2 reads SVGAGI. The length of the CDR3 is 16 residues. CDR3 loop: CASSYSPSGGIYEQYF. The CDR3 region has the DNA TGTGCCAGCAGTTACTCACCTAGCGGGGGGATATACGAGCAGTACTTC.

The chain carries TRBV29-1 and TRBJ2-5, with D possibly being TRBD2 (5 bases). The germline V gene has CDR1 SQVTM and CDR2 ANQGSEA. The CDR3 spans 13 residues. Deletions cut 0 bases from V and 3 bases from J, with 8 bases between. The DNA of the CDR3 is TGCAGCGTTGAAGAAAGAGGGAAAGAGACCCAGTACTTC. Its translation: CSVEERGKETQYF.

The chain links TRBV25-1 to TRBJ2-1, with TRBD2 matching over 11 bases. The CDR3 totals 15 residues. The ends lost 6 bases at V and 7 bases at J; junction bases unmatched: 8. Per the germline V gene, CDR1 is MGHDK and CDR2 is SYGVNS. The CDR3 spells CASSLLAGAENEQFF. The CDR3 nucleotides read TGTGCCAGCAGCCTACTAGCGGGGGCTGAAAATGAGCAGTTCTTC.

The chain uses TRBV7-6 and TRBJ2-2, with TRBD1 matching over 11 bases. CDR3 length: 16 amino acids. Losses at the gene ends were 7 bases for V and 0 bases for J; bases not matched to a gene: 4. Germline-derived CDR1 and CDR2 are SGHVS and FNYEAQ. The CDR3 nucleotides read TGTGCCAGCACCCTGGGACAGGGGGCGAACACCGGGGAGCTGTTTTTT. Encoded protein: CASTLGQGANTGELFF.

DNA for the CDR3: TGTGCCAGCTCACCACTAGCGGGGGACTGGGAGTCCCAGTACTTC. Encoded protein: CASSPLAGDWESQYF. V usage is TRBV18 and J usage is TRBJ2-5; 9 bases align to TRBD2. The CDR3 runs to 15 residues. Looked up from germline, CDR1 is KGHSH and CDR2 is LQKENI. The trim removed 1 base at V and 9 bases at J, leaving 9 bases unmatched.

This clone occurred a few times. The CDR3 is CASSQGLAGEPSYEQYF. The CDR3, as DNA: TGTGCCAGCAGCCAAGGGCTAGCGGGGGAACCCTCCTACGAGCAGTACTTC. The chain recombines TRBV4-2 with TRBJ2-7, with 10 bases identical to TRBD2. Per the germline V gene, CDR1 is LGHNA and CDR2 is YNFKEQ. The CDR3 runs 17 residues. V shed 1 base and J 0 bases; nucleotides not matched to a gene: 6.